These 18 T cell receptor beta chains came from one sample sequenced in a study of blood T cell repertoires in COVID-19. The assay was immunoSEQ multiplex PCR, and TCRdb's table has in-frame clones only and misses some. Here the sample spans 65,000 to 90,000 clones, approximately 80% being singletons. The sample comprised peripheral blood. These receptors were obtained from a woman aged 55-70 years with acute or convalescent COVID-19.

The chain uses TRBV5-1 and TRBJ1-3; the D is unclear. The ends were cut back, 0 bases at V and 0 bases at J, with 10 bases in the middle. Germline-derived CDR1 and CDR2 are SGHRS and YFSETQ. The CDR3 spans 16 residues. The CDR3 sequence: CASSLGALNSGNTIYF. The CDR3 DNA follows: TGCGCCAGCAGCTTGGGGGCGTTAAACTCTGGAAACACCATATATTTT.

The rearrangement links TRBV7-9 to TRBJ1-4; 11 nucleotides match TRBD1. V gave up 0 bases and J gave up 7 bases; unmatched junction bases: 4. Germline-derived CDR1 and CDR2 are SEHNR and FQNEAQ (reference sequence). There are 16 residues in the CDR3. The CDR3 loop reads CASSLASGQGGEKLFF. The CDR3, as DNA: TGTGCCAGCAGCTTAGCTTCGGGACAGGGGGGTGAAAAACTGTTTTTT.

The chain recombines TRBV6-5 with TRBJ2-3; D might be TRBD2 (6 bases). The CDR3 is 15 residues long. V was clipped by 6 bases and J by 1 base, with 14 bases between them. The germline CDR1 and CDR2 sequences are MNHEY and SVGAGI. DNA of the CDR3: TGTGCCAGCAGCCCCTATGGAGGGGGCACAGATACGCAGTATTTT. Its translation is CASSPYGGGTDTQYF.

The gene calls are TRBV7-8 and TRBJ1-2, with D maybe TRBD1 (5 bases). From germline, CDR1 is SGHVS and CDR2 FQNEAQ. The CDR3 is made up of 13 amino acids. V lost 1 base to trimming and J lost 8 bases, with 11 bases between them. The CDR3 sequence is CASSLDRNLGYTF. CDR3 sequence (DNA): TGTGCCAGCAGCTTAGACAGGAATTTAGGCTACACCTTC.

J is TRBJ1-1 and V is TRBV9; TRBD1 matches 8 bases. Germline V gives CDR1 SGDLS, CDR2 YYNGEE. CDR3 length: 13 residues. V dropped 10 bases and J dropped 1; count of bases not matched to a gene: 6. The CDR3: CASRQGRNTEAFF. The CDR3 DNA reads as TGTGCCTCCCGACAGGGGAGGAACACTGAAGCTTTCTTT.

This chain links TRBV5-6 with TRBJ1-2; the match to TRBD1 covers 12 bases. This CDR3 has 15 amino acids. The trim removed 1 base at V and 11 bases at J, leaving 9 bases unmatched. CDR1 and CDR2 from the germline V gene are SGHDT and YYEEEE. In DNA form, the CDR3 reads TGTGCCAGCAGCTTGTCGGGACAGGGGGCCACTGGGTACACCTTC. Translation: CASSLSGQGATGYTF.

The chain combines TRBV27 with TRBJ2-1; 7 bases match TRBD2. The germline gives CDR1 MNHEY, CDR2 SMNVEV (reference sequence). The CDR3 length is 19 residues. J was trimmed by 0 bases and V by 0 bases; bases with no gene match: 11. The CDR3 nucleotides read TGTGCCAGCAGTTTATCGAACGGTCGGCGGGGGAGCTCCTACAATGAGCAGTTCTTC. Its translation is CASSLSNGRRGSSYNEQFF.

By sample fraction, this clone is large. The chain is built from TRBV5-6 and TRBJ1-3; TRBD1 aligns across 9 bases. The germline CDR1 and CDR2 sequences are SGHDT and YYEEEE. CDR3 size: 16 residues. After removal of 3 bases from V and 0 bases from J, the junction contained 4 bases not matched to a gene. The CDR3 loop is CASSWDRADSGNTIYF. The CDR3 DNA sequence: TGTGCCAGCAGCTGGGACAGGGCTGACTCTGGAAACACCATATATTTT.

V and J are TRBV7-3 and TRBJ2-1; possible D gene TRBD1, 5 bases. Germline loops: CDR1 SGHTA, CDR2 FQGTGA. Trimming took 2 bases from V and 2 from J, leaving 13 bases between them. This CDR3 spans 16 amino acids. The CDR3 coding sequence is TGTGCCAGCAGCTTATTCCAGGGCCCACCCTACAATGAGCAGTTCTTC. Protein product: CASSLFQGPPYNEQFF. The entire variable domain, with the rest obtained from reference TRBV7-3 and TRBJ2-1, is as follows: GAGVSQTPSNKVTEKGKYVELRCDPISGHTALYWYRQSLGQGPEFLIYFQGTGAADDSGLPNDRFFAVRPEGSVSTLKIQRTERGDSAVYLCASSLFQGPPYNEQFFGPGTRLTVL.

V and J are TRBV14 and TRBJ1-1; D is possibly TRBD1 (5 bases). The V and J ends lost 4 bases and 6 bases respectively, with 12 bases between them. Germline V gives CDR1 SGHDN, CDR2 FVKESK. The CDR3 is made up of 13 amino acids. CDR3 DNA: TGTGCCAGCAGCCCCGGAGGGGCCCCTGAAGCTTTCTTT. Translating gives CASSPGGAPEAFF.

V and J are TRBV6-5 and TRBJ1-4; D is ambiguous. In germline, CDR1 is MNHEY, CDR2 SVGAGI. Trimming cost V 7 bases and J 4 bases, with 13 bases left between them. The CDR3 spans 14 residues. This chain's CDR3 is CASTNLGGNEKLFF. CDR3 DNA sequence: TGTGCCAGCACGAATCTCGGCGGTAATGAAAAACTGTTTTTT.

This clone was seen only once. The rearrangement joins TRBV7-8 to TRBJ2-3; 8 bases map to TRBD2. Germline V gives CDR1 SGHVS, CDR2 FQNEAQ. There are 16 residues in the CDR3. V was clipped by 1 base and J by 6 bases; unmatched bases: 9. The CDR3 here is CASSLGPGGHIDTQYF. The CDR3 DNA sequence: TGTGCCAGCAGCTTAGGGCCGGGGGGGCATATCGATACGCAGTATTTT.

This chain connects TRBV5-1 to TRBJ2-5, with TRBD1 matching 9 bases. With V trimmed by 4 bases and J by 4 bases, 2 bases remained unmatched. The CDR3 extends over 13 amino acids. Germline V gene data show CDR1 as SGHRS and CDR2 as YFSETQ. CDR3 nucleotide sequence: TGCGCCAGCAGCCCGACAGGGGGAGAGACCCAGTACTTC. It specifies CASSPTGGETQYF.

The chain joins TRBV24-1 to TRBJ1-5; D gene unclear. CDR3 size: 14 residues. V shed 5 bases and J shed 0 bases, with 7 bases lying between them. The germline V gene has CDR1 KGHDR and CDR2 SFDVKD. This chain's CDR3 is CATSAADSNQPQHF. The CDR3 nucleotides read TGTGCCACCAGTGCTGCAGATAGCAATCAGCCCCAGCATTTT.

This clone appeared once. The V call is TRBV5-1, the J call TRBJ2-7; TRBD1 matches at 7 bases. Trimming at V came to 0 bases and at J to 3 bases, leaving 3 bases not matched to a gene. Germline V gives CDR1 SGHRS, CDR2 YFSETQ. The CDR3 covers 14 residues. CDR3 sequence (DNA): TGCGCCAGCAGCTTGGGGGGGACAGTCTACGAGCAGTACTTC. Protein product: CASSLGGTVYEQYF.

This chain joins TRBV10-1 and TRBJ2-1; TRBD1 matches at 9 bases. The CDR3 runs 14 residues. V lost 6 bases, J lost 4 bases, and 4 bases stayed unmatched. The germline V gene encodes CDR1 WNHNN and CDR2 SYGVQD (reference sequence). CDR3 nucleotide sequence: TGCGCCAGCAGCCCCGGGACAGGGTACAATGAGCAGTTCTTC. Its translation is CASSPGTGYNEQFF.

This clone was detected only a few times. The V and J genes are TRBV5-1 and TRBJ2-3; possibly TRBD2 for D (5 bases). This CDR3 region has 14 residues. Trimming left V 4 bases short and J 2 bases short, with 11 bases between. Per the germline V gene, CDR1 is SGHRS and CDR2 is YFSETQ. This CDR3 reads CASSLTRFTDTQYF. The CDR3 DNA sequence: TGCGCCAGCAGCCTAACTAGATTCACAGATACGCAGTATTTT.

The chain links TRBV25-1 to TRBJ2-3; TRBD2 agrees at 8 bases. J was trimmed by 1 base and V by 4 bases; bases with no gene match: 7. This CDR3 contains 16 residues. The germline V gene encodes CDR1 MGHDK and CDR2 SYGVNS. The CDR3, as DNA: TGTGCCAGCAGTGTCTACGGGGGGGCCGGCACAGATACGCAGTATTTT. Amino acid sequence: CASSVYGGAGTDTQYF.